This T cell receptor beta chain was identified during a study of shared clonotypes between healthy human individuals. Study-level information: For every donor, three CD4 naive, three CD4 memory, two CD8 naive and one CD8 memory plates were used.

Germline V gives CDR1 SEHNR, CDR2 FQNEAQ (reference sequence). This CDR3 is built from 16 residues. J gave up 7 bases and V 1 base, and 9 bases lay outside the gene matches. Study findings and constraints: Only blood was sampled; tissue repertoires likely differ.

There are a few counts of this clone. Its matching antigen is unknown. Produced via immunoSEQ multiplex PCR; TCRdb's table is partial and in-frame only. The top ten clones hold roughly 0.39% of a sample with about 2.4 million clones, 93% of them seen once. The TCR originated in a man aged 18-30 years in good health. Some clones in this sample may be carry-over from other donors' samples. This chain joins TRBV7-9 and TRBJ1-5; 8 bases agree with TRBD1. What was sequenced was naive CD4+ T cells from PBMCs. Noted subset: CD45RA+ positively selected. The CDR3 reads CASSLVFQGAQQPQHF. In DNA form, the CDR3 reads TGTGCCAGCAGCTTAGTATTCCAGGGGGCGCAGCAGCCCCAGCATTTT.